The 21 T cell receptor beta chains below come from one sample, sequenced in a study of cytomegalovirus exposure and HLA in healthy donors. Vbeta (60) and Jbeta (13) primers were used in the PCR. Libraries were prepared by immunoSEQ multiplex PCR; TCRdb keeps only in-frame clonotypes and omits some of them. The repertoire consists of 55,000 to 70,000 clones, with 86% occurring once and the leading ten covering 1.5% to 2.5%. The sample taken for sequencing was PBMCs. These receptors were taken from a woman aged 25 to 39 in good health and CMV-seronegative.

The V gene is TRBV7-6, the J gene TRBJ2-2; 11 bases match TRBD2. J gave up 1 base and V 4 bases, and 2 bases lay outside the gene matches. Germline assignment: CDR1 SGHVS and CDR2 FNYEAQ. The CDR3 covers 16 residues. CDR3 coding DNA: TGTGCCAGCAGCTCGCTAGCGGGAGGGAACACCGGGGAGCTGTTTTTT. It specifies CASSSLAGGNTGELFF. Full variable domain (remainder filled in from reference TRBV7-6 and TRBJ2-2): GAGVSQSPRYKVTKRGQDVALRCDPISGHVSLYWYRQALGQGPEFLTYFNYEAQQDKSGLPNDRFSAERPEGSISTLTIQRTEQRDSAMYRCASSSLAGGNTGELFFGEGSRLTVL.

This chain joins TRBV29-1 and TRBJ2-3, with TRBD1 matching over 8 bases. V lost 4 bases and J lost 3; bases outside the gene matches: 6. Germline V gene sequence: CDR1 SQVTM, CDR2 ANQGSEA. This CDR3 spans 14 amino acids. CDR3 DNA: TGCAGCGTTGGAAGGACAGGGATTACAGATACGCAGTATTTT. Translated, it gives CSVGRTGITDTQYF.

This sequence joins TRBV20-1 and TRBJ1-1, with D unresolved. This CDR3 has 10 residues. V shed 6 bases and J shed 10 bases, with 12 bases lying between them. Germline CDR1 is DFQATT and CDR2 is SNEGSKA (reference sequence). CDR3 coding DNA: TGCAGTGCCCCGACACGGCCAGCTTTCTTT. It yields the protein CSAPTRPAFF.

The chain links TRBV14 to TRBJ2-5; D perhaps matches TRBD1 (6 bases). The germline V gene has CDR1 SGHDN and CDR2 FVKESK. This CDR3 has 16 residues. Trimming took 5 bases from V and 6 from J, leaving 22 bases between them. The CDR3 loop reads CASSAHSGRGSKTQYF. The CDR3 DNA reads TGTGCCAGCAGCGCCCACTCGGGCAGGGGCTCGAAGACCCAGTACTTC. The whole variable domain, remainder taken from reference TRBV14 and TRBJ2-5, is EAGVTQFPSHSVIEKGQTVTLRCDPISGHDNLYWYRRVMGKEIKFLLHFVKESKQDESGMPNNRFLAERTGGTYSTLKVQPAELEDSGVYFCASSAHSGRGSKTQYFGPGTRLLVL.

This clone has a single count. The CDR3 is CASSVDRVLYEQYF. The CDR3 nucleotides are TGTGCCAGCAGCGTAGACAGGGTCCTCTACGAGCAGTACTTC. The chain joins TRBV21-1 to TRBJ2-7; no DNA check was done on the table's D call, TRBD1. TRBV21-1 is shown as a pseudogene. This CDR3 has 14 amino acids.

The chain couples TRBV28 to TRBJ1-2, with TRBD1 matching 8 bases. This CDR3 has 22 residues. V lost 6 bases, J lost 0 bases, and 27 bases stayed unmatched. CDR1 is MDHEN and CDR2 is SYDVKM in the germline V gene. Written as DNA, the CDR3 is TGTGCCAGCAGCTCCCCAAAACCCTTGATCGCGACAGGGGCGCGAGCTAACTATGGCTACACCTTC. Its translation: CASSSPKPLIATGARANYGYTF.

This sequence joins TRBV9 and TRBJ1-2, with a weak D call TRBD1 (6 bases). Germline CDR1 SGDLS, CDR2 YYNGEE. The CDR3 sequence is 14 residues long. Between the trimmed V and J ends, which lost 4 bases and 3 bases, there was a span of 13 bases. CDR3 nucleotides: TGTGCCAGCAGCCAACGAGGGGGTGACTATGGCTACACCTTC. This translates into CASSQRGGDYGYTF.

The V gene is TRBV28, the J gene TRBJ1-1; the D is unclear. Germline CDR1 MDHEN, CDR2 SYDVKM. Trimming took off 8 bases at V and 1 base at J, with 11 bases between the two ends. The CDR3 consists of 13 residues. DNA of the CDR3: TGTGCCAGCCTTTCTCGGGGGAACACTGAAGCTTTCTTT. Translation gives CASLSRGNTEAFF.

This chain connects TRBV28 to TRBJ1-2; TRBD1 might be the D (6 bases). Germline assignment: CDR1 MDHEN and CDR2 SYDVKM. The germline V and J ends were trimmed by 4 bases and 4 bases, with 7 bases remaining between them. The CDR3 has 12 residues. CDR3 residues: CASSWTAYGYTF. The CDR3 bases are TGTGCCAGCAGTTGGACAGCCTATGGCTACACCTTC.

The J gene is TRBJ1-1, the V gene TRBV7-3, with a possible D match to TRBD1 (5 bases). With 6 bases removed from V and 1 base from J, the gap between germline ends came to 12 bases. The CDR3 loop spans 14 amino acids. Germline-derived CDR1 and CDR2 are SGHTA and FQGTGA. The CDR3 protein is CASSSQGPNTEAFF. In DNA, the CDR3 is TGTGCCAGCAGTTCTCAGGGCCCGAACACTGAAGCTTTCTTT.

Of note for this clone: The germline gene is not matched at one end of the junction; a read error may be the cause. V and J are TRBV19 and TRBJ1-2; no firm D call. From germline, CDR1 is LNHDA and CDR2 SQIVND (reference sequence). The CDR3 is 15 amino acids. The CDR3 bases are TGTGCCAGTAGTATATGGGCCCCTGAACTCTATGGCTACCCCTTC. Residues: CASSIWAPELYGYPF.

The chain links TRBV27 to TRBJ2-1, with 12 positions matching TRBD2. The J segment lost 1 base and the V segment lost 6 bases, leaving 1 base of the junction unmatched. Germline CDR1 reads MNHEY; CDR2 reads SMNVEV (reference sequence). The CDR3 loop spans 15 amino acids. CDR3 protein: CASRLAGGSYNEQFF. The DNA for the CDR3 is TGTGCCAGCAGGCTAGCGGGAGGGTCCTACAATGAGCAGTTCTTC.

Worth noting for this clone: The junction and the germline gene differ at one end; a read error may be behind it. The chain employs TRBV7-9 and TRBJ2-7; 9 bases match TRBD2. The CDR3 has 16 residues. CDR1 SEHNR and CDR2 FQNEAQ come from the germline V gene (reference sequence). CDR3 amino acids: CSSSLGSGRSSYEQYF. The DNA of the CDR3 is TGTTCCAGCAGCTTAGGAAGCGGGAGGAGCTCCTACGAGCAGTACTTC.

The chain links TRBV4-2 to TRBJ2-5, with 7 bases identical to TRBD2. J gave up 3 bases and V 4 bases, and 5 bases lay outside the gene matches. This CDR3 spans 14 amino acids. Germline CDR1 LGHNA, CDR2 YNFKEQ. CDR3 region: CASSRRGGEETQYF. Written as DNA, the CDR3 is TGTGCCAGCAGCCGTCGCGGGGGAGAAGAGACCCAGTACTTC.

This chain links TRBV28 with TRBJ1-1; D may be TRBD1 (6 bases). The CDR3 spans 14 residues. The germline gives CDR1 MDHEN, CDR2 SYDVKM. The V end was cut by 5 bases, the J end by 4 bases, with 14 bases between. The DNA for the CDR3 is TGTGCCAGCAGTGCGACAGGCTGGGGCACTGAAGCTTTCTTT. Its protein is CASSATGWGTEAFF.

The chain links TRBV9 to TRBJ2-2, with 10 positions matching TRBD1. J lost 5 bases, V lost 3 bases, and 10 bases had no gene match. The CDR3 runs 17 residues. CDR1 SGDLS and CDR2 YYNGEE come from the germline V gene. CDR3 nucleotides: TGTGCCAGCAGCGATCCCCCCCGGACAGGGGGTACCGGGGAGCTGTTTTTT. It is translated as CASSDPPRTGGTGELFF.

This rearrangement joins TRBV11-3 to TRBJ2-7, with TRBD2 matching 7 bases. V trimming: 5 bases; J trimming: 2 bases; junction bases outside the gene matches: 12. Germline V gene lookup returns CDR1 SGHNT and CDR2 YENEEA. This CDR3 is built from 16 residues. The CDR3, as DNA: TGTGCCAGCAGCCCGGGAAGTGGGGGGGGAACCTACGAGCAGTACTTC. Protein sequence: CASSPGSGGGTYEQYF.

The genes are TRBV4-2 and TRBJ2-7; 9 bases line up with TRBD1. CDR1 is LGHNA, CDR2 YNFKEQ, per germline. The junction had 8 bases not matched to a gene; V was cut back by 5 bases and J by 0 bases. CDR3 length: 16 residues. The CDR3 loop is CASSSGTGSSSYEQYF. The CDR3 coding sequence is TGTGCCAGCAGCTCCGGGACAGGGTCCAGCTCCTACGAGCAGTACTTC.

The CDR3 loop reads CASSPRTGATGELFF. CDR3 nucleotides: TGTGCCAGCAGTCCCCGGACAGGGGCCACCGGGGAGCTGTTTTTT. The chain carries TRBV6-6 and TRBJ2-2, with 9 bases lining up with TRBD1. Germline V CDR1 and CDR2: MNHNY, SVGAGI (reference sequence). Trimming cost V 5 bases and J 4 bases; bases outside gene matches: 5. The CDR3 length is 15 residues.

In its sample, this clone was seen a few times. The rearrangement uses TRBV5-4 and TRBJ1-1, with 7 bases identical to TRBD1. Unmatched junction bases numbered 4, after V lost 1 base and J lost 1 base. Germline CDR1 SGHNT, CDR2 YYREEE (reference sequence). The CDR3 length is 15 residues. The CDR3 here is CASSLSGGSNTEAFF. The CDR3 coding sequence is TGTGCCAGCAGCTTGTCAGGGGGGTCGAACACTGAAGCTTTCTTT.

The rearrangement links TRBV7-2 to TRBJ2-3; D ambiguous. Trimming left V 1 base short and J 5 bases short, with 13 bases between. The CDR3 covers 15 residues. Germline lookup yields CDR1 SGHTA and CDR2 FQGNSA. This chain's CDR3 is CASSLVRLPLDTQYF. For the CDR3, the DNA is TGTGCCAGCAGCTTAGTGCGATTGCCCTTAGATACGCAGTATTTT.